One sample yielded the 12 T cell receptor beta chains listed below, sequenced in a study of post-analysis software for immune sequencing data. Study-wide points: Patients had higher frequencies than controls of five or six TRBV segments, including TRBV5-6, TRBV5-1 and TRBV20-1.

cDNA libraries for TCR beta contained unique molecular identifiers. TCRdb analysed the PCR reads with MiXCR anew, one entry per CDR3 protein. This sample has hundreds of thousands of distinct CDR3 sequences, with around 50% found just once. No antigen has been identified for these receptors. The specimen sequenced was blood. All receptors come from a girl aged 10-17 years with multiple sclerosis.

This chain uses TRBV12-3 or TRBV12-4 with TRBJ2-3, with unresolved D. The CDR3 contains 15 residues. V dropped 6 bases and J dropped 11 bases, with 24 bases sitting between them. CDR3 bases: TGTGCCAGCAGACCTCGGGCGTCCGATAGGGTCAGGCAGTATTTT. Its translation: CASRPRASDRVRQYF.

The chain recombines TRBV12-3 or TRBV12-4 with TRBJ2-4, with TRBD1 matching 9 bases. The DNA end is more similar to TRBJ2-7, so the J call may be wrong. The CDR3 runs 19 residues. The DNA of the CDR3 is TGTGCCAGCAGTCCCAAAGCCGCTCTTCGGGACAGGGTCTCCTACGAGCAGTACTTC. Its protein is CASSPKAALRDRVSYEQYF.

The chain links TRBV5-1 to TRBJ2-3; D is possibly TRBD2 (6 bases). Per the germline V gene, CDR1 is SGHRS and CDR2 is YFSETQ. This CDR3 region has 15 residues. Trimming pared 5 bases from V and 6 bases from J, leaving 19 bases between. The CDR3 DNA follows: TGCGCCAGCAGTAAAGGGGACTCCTTGGCGGATACGCAGTATTTT. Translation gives CASSKGDSLADTQYF. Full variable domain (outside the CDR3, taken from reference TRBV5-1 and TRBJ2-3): KAGVTQTPRYLIKTRGQQVTLSCSPISGHRSVSWYQQTPGQGLQFLFEYFSETQRNKGNFPGRFSGRQFSNSRSEMNVSTLELGDSALYLCASSKGDSLADTQYFGPGTRLTVL.

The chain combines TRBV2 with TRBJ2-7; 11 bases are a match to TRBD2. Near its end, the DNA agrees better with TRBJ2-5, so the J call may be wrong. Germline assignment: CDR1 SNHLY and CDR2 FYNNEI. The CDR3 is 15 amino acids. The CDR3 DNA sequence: TGTGCCAGCACTGCGGTAGCGGGAGGGCCAGAGACCCAGTACTTC. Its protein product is CASTAVAGGPETQYF.

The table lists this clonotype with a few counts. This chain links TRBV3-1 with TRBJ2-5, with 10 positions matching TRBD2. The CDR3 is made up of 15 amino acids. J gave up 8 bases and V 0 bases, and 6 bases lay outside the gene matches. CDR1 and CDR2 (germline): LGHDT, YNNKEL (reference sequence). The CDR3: CASSQDPSGSFTQYF. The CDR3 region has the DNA TGTGCCAGCAGCCAAGATCCTAGCGGGAGTTTTACCCAGTACTTC.

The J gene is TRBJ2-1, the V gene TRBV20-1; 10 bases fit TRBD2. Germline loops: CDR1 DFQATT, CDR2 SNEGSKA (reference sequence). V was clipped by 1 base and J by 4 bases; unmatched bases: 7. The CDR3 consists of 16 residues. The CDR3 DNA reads TGCAGTGCTAGAGCCCCCCAGCGGGAGGGGTACAATGAGCAGTTCTTC. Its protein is CSARAPQREGYNEQFF.

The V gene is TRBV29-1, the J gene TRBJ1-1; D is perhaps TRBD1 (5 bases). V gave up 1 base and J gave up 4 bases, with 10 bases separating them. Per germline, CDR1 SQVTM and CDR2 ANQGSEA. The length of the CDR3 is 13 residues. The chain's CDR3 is CSVEGEGRTEAFF. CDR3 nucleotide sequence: TGCAGCGTTGAAGGAGAGGGGCGCACTGAAGCTTTCTTT.

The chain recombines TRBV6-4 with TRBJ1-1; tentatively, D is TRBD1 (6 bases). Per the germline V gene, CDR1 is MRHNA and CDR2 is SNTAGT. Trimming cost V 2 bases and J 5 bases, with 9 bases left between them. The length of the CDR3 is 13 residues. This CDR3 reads CASSDRGGTEAFF. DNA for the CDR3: TGTGCCAGCAGTGACAGGGGGGGAACTGAAGCTTTCTTT.

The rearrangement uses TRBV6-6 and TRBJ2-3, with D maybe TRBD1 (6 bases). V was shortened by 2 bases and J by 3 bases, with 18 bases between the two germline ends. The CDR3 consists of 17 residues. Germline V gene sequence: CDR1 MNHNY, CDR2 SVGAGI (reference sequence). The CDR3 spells CASSYHPDRSKTDTQYF. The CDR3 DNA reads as TGTGCCAGCAGTTACCATCCCGACAGGAGTAAGACAGATACGCAGTATTTT.

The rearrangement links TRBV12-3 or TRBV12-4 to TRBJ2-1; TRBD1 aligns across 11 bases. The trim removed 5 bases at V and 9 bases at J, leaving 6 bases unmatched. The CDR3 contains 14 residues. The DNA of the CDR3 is TGTGCCAGCAGTACCGGACAGGGGGCTTTTGAGCAGTTCTTC. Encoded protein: CASSTGQGAFEQFF.

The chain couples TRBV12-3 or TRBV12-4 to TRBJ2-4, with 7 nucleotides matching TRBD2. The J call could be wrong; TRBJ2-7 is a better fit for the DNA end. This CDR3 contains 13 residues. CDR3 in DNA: TGTGCCAGCAGCGGGACTATCTCCTACGAGCAGTACTTC. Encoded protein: CASSGTISYEQYF.

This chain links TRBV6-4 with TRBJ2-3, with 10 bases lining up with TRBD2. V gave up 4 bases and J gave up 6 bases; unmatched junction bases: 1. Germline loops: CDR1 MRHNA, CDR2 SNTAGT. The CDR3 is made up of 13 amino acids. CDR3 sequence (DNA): TGTGCCAGCAGTGCTAGCGGGAGCGATACGCAGTATTTT. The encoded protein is CASSASGSDTQYF.